Shown below are 10 T cell receptor beta chains from a single sample sequenced in a study of cytomegalovirus exposure and HLA in healthy donors. With 60 Vbeta and 13 Jbeta primers, the PCR was carried out. Method: immunoSEQ multiplex PCR; TCRdb's copy keeps in-frame clones and lacks some. The sample holds around 180,000 clones, roughly 83% seen once. The specimen sequenced was PBMCs. The receptors here all came from a woman in her forties or fifties in good health and CMV-seronegative.

This sequence joins TRBV6-6 and TRBJ1-5; maybe TRBD1 (5 bases). Germline V gene sequence: CDR1 MNHNY, CDR2 SVGAGI (reference sequence). The CDR3 is 13 amino acids. V was cut by 2 bases and J by 7 bases, with 9 bases left in between. The CDR3 DNA sequence: TGTGCCAGCAGTTACCCGGGGGACCAGCCCCAGCATTTT. Protein: CASSYPGDQPQHF.

V and J are TRBV11-2 and TRBJ2-2; a weak D match, TRBD1 (6 bases). The CDR3 has 14 amino acids. Germline assignment: CDR1 SGHAT and CDR2 FQNNGV. The V gene lost 5 bases and the J gene lost 2 bases, with 9 bases spanning the gap. The CDR3 DNA sequence: TGTGCCAGCAGCCGGACAGAAAACACCGGGGAGCTGTTTTTT. It is translated as CASSRTENTGELFF.

J is TRBJ2-7 and V is TRBV5-4; tentatively, D is TRBD1 (6 bases). CDR3 length: 15 residues. The germline V gene encodes CDR1 SGHNT and CDR2 YYREEE (reference sequence). V dropped 2 bases and J dropped 0 bases, with 12 bases sitting between them. The CDR3 DNA reads as TGTGCCAGCAGCTTACAGGGTTCCCTCTCCTACGAGCAGTACTTC. Encoded protein: CASSLQGSLSYEQYF. Looking up the rest from reference TRBV5-4 and TRBJ2-7 gives the full variable domain: ETGVTQSPTHLIKTRGQQVTLRCSSQSGHNTVSWYQQALGQGPQFIFQYYREEENGRGNFPPRFSGLQFPNYSSELNVNALELDDSALYLCASSLQGSLSYEQYFGPGTRLTVT.

The chain combines TRBV7-2 with TRBJ1-2; TRBD1 is a possible D gene (5 bases). The CDR3 has 14 amino acids. The ends were cut back, 4 bases at V and 8 bases at J, with 17 bases in the middle. Looked up from germline, CDR1 is SGHTA and CDR2 is FQGNSA. CDR3 nucleotides: TGTGCCAGCAGCTCCCGGGGGGGGTCTTGCGGCTACACCTTC. Its translation: CASSSRGGSCGYTF.

The chain employs TRBV6-1 and TRBJ1-2; perhaps TRBD1 as D (5 bases). Trimming removed 4 bases at V and 2 bases at J, with 8 bases between. The length of the CDR3 is 13 residues. From germline, CDR1 is MNHNS and CDR2 SASEGT. The chain's CDR3 is CASSVGGNYGYTF. CDR3 sequence (DNA): TGTGCCAGCAGTGTCGGGGGAAACTATGGCTACACCTTC.

On this clone: The junction shows a germline mismatch at one end, possibly a read error. V usage is TRBV5-1 and J usage is TRBJ2-5; 10 bases map to TRBD2. This CDR3 spans 15 amino acids. Per the germline V gene, CDR1 is SGHRS and CDR2 is YFSETQ. Here the CDR3 reads CASSPERGGREIQYF. CDR3 DNA: TGCGCCAGCAGCCCCGAGCGGGGGGGCCGAGAGATCCAGTACTTC.

The chain couples TRBV6-5 to TRBJ2-7, with 8 bases matching TRBD1. Germline loops: CDR1 MNHEY, CDR2 SVGAGI. This CDR3 contains 14 residues. J was trimmed by 6 bases and V by 6 bases; bases with no gene match: 10. CDR3 DNA sequence: TGTGCCAGCAGCCCGCCGACAGGGGATCGCGAGCAGTACTTC. It encodes CASSPPTGDREQYF.

This clone is a singleton in its sample. V and J are TRBV2 and TRBJ2-1; TRBD2 aligns across 7 bases. The CDR3 covers 14 residues. V was pared by 7 bases and J by 0 bases, with 3 bases of the junction left unmatched. Germline V gene data show CDR1 as SNHLY and CDR2 as FYNNEI. CDR3 loop: CASIRGGSYNEQFF. Here the CDR3 DNA reads TGTGCCAGCATTCGCGGGGGCTCCTACAATGAGCAGTTCTTC. The complete variable domain, with remaining parts taken from reference TRBV2 and TRBJ2-1, reads EPEVTQTPSHQVTQMGQEVILRCVPISNHLYFYWYRQILGQKVEFLVSFYNNEISEKSEIFDDQFSVERPDGSNFTLKIRSTKLEDSAMYFCASIRGGSYNEQFFGPGTRLTVL.

The chain joins TRBV27 to TRBJ1-2, with unresolved D. V was pared by 2 bases and J by 3 bases, with 16 bases between. Germline CDR1 MNHEY, CDR2 SMNVEV (reference sequence). This CDR3 region has 16 residues. The CDR3 DNA reads TGTGCCAGCAGTTTAAGGCGGGCAGTCACTTACTATGGCTACACCTTC. This codes for CASSLRRAVTYYGYTF.

This sequence joins TRBV28 and TRBJ2-1, with 14 bases that match TRBD2. Germline loops: CDR1 MDHEN, CDR2 SYDVKM. This CDR3 has 20 amino acids. The V gene end was trimmed by 4 bases and the J gene end by 10 bases; junction bases not matched to a gene: 21. The CDR3 nucleotides are TGTGCCAGCAGTTCAAAATCTGAGGGGGGACTAGCGGGAGAATCGCGGGAGCAGTTCTTC. This sequence encodes CASSSKSEGGLAGESREQFF.